The T cell receptor (beta chain) under discussion was sequenced for a study of cytomegalovirus exposure and HLA in healthy donors. The overall study: Within the Caucasian-associated ancestry cluster were roughly 82% of the approximately 370 genotyped donors. Findings of the study overall: The study listed some 160 cytomegalovirus-associated TCR beta chains. In a later analysis, V- and J-gene trimming of beta chains associated with a DCLRE1C missense variant, replicated independently.

PCR primers comprised 60 Vbeta and 13 Jbeta primers. Only in-frame clones appear in the TCRdb table, and some are missing; sequencing was by immunoSEQ multiplex PCR. Of about 90,000 clones in the sample, 65% to 75% were seen once. Trimming removed 5 bases at V and 3 bases at J, with 15 bases between. Germline V CDR1 and CDR2: GTSNPN, SVGIG (reference sequence). This CDR3 has 14 residues. Turning to this clone: Its antigen is unknown.

Source material: PBMCs. This TCR derives from a young man in good health and CMV-seronegative. The chain couples TRBV30 to TRBJ2-3, with D perhaps TRBD1 (6 bases). For the CDR3, the DNA is TGTGCCTGGGAAAACAGGGAGAGTACAGATACGCAGTATTTT. As protein: CAWENRESTDTQYF. The entire variable domain, with the rest obtained from reference TRBV30 and TRBJ2-3, is as follows: SQTIHQWPATLVQPVGSPLSLECTVEGTSNPNLYWYRQAAGRGLQLLFYSVGIGQISSEVPQNLSASRPQDRQFILSSKKLLLSDSGFYLCAWENRESTDTQYFGPGTRLTVL.